These 25 T cell receptor beta chains were all obtained from the same sample, sequenced in a study of OX40 agonist ivuxolimab in advanced cancers. TCRdb keeps only in-frame clones here, not all; method: immunoSEQ multiplex PCR. The sample contains some 69,000 clones, about 90% of which appear only once. Specimen: CD4+ or CD8+ T cells sorted from blood, collected in a trial of the OX40 agonist ivuxolimab. The receptors here all came from an adult with an advanced solid tumor such as melanoma, head and neck, liver or kidney cancer.

This clone qualifies as medium-sized (0.01 to 0.1%). CDR3 residues: CASSRGQLFNEKLFF. The CDR3 DNA reads TGTGCCAGCAGCCGCGGACAGTTGTTTAATGAAAAACTGTTTTTT. The rearrangement uses TRBV14 and TRBJ1-4; D may be TRBD1 (6 bases). Germline CDR1 SGHDN, CDR2 FVKESK. The V gene lost 4 bases and the J gene lost 4 bases, with 13 bases spanning the gap. The CDR3 extends over 15 amino acids.

The genes are TRBV5-1 and TRBJ2-1; 10 bases align to TRBD2. The trim removed 0 bases at V and 7 bases at J, leaving 10 bases unmatched. CDR1 is SGHRS, CDR2 YFSETQ, per germline. The length of the CDR3 is 17 residues. CDR3 nucleotides: TGCGCCAGCAGCTTGGGGACTAGCGGTTTTCCTCGGAATGAGCAGTTCTTC. Translation: CASSLGTSGFPRNEQFF.

The chain joins TRBV14 to TRBJ1-1; D call uncertain. Germline loops: CDR1 SGHDN, CDR2 FVKESK. V shed 0 bases and J shed 4 bases, with 9 bases lying between them. The CDR3 has 14 residues. The CDR3 coding sequence is TGTGCCAGCAGCCAAGATGCAGGATTCACTGAAGCTTTCTTT. It yields the protein CASSQDAGFTEAFF.

The rearrangement links TRBV9 to TRBJ1-1; 9 bases are shared with TRBD1. Trimming took 3 bases from V and 5 from J; bases not matched to a gene: 5. The germline V gene encodes CDR1 SGDLS and CDR2 YYNGEE. The CDR3 spans 14 residues. The CDR3: CASSATGGATEAFF. CDR3 coding DNA: TGTGCCAGCAGCGCGACAGGGGGGGCGACTGAAGCTTTCTTT.

The rearrangement links TRBV2 to TRBJ1-2; no reliable D call. Trimming cost V 6 bases and J 2 bases, with 10 bases left between them. The CDR3 covers 13 residues. The germline gives CDR1 SNHLY, CDR2 FYNNEI. The CDR3 DNA reads as TGTGCCAGCAGCCCCAGCCGCAACTATGGCTACACCTTC. It codes for CASSPSRNYGYTF.

J is TRBJ2-3 and V is TRBV7-8, with D uncertain. V lost 1 base and J lost 2, with 4 bases in between. The germline CDR1 and CDR2 sequences are SGHVS and FQNEAQ. The CDR3 length is 13 residues. CDR3 sequence reads: CASSLEDTDTQYF. The CDR3 DNA reads TGTGCCAGCAGCTTAGAAGACACAGATACGCAGTATTTT.

This chain joins TRBV13 and TRBJ1-1; 8 bases are a match to TRBD1. V dropped 3 bases and J dropped 3; count of bases not matched to a gene: 9. CDR3 size: 16 residues. Germline lookup yields CDR1 PRHDT and CDR2 FYEKMQ (reference sequence). CDR3 sequence reads: CASSLTGAGRYTEAFF. The CDR3 nucleotides read TGTGCCAGCAGCTTGACAGGGGCAGGGAGGTACACTGAAGCTTTCTTT.

The chain carries TRBV5-6 and TRBJ2-5; 12 bases are a match to TRBD2. The CDR3 totals 16 residues. After removal of 5 bases from V and 5 bases from J, the junction contained 10 bases not matched to a gene. Per the germline V gene, CDR1 is SGHDT and CDR2 is YYEEEE. CDR3 sequence: CASSSPTSGRTETQYF. The CDR3 region has the DNA TGTGCCAGCAGTTCACCTACTAGCGGGAGGACGGAGACCCAGTACTTC.

This chain connects TRBV7-8 to TRBJ2-7, with 7 positions matching TRBD1. Germline V lookup: CDR1 SGHVS, CDR2 FQNEAQ. J gave up 2 bases and V 5 bases, and 6 bases lay outside the gene matches. The CDR3 is 14 amino acids. Here the CDR3 reads CASSQGQLTYEQYF. The DNA of the CDR3 is TGTGCCAGCAGCCAGGGACAGCTTACCTACGAGCAGTACTTC.

Comments on this clone: In the same sample, other DNA sequences code for this CDR3. The chain uses TRBV28 and TRBJ2-4; TRBD2 is a possible D gene (5 bases). Germline V lookup: CDR1 MDHEN, CDR2 SYDVKM. The CDR3 has 15 amino acids. Trimming removed 6 bases from V and 1 base from J, with 13 bases in between. This chain's CDR3 is CASSRPGSAKNIQYF. The DNA of the CDR3 is TGTGCCAGCAGCCGACCGGGGAGCGCCAAAAACATTCAGTACTTC.

The chain is built from TRBV27 and TRBJ1-6, with 7 bases aligning to TRBD1. Germline V CDR1 and CDR2: MNHEY, SMNVEV (reference sequence). The CDR3 spans 18 residues. Unmatched junction bases numbered 16, after V lost 5 bases and J lost 6 bases. The DNA of the CDR3 is TGTGCCAGCAGTACCAAAAATCAGACAGGGATCGGTAATTCACCCCTCCACTTT. Translating it yields CASSTKNQTGIGNSPLHF.

This chain uses TRBV14 with TRBJ2-1, with a tentative D call TRBD2 (6 bases). The CDR3 has 19 amino acids. V dropped 0 bases and J dropped 0 bases, with 18 bases sitting between them. The germline V gene has CDR1 SGHDN and CDR2 FVKESK. The CDR3 bases are TGTGCCAGCAGCCAAGATAGGGGACTCAGCGGAGGCTCCTACAATGAGCAGTTCTTC. Its protein product is CASSQDRGLSGGSYNEQFF.

The CDR3 nucleotides are TGTGCCAGCAGCTTGTCAGGGGCAAGGGCTAACCAGCATTTT. This codes for CASSLSGARANQHF. The V and J genes are TRBV5-6 and TRBJ1-5; TRBD1 might be the D (6 bases). The germline gives CDR1 SGHDT, CDR2 YYEEEE. The CDR3 is 14 residues long. The V end lost 1 base, the J end lost 12 bases, and 17 bases lay between the germline ends.

This chain joins TRBV29-1 and TRBJ1-2, with no clear D. Deletions cut 0 bases from V and 5 bases from J, with 13 bases between. Germline loops: CDR1 SQVTM, CDR2 ANQGSEA. This CDR3 is built from 14 residues. CDR3 nucleotide sequence: TGCAGCGTTGAAGATGTGGGGAAGGGTTATGGCTACACCTTC. Its protein is CSVEDVGKGYGYTF.

The chain has TRBV28 and TRBJ2-6; D is possibly TRBD1 (6 bases). This CDR3 region has 17 residues. CDR1 and CDR2 (germline): MDHEN, SYDVKM. V was cut by 6 bases and J by 0 bases, with 15 bases left in between. As DNA, the CDR3 is TGTGCCAGCAGGACCGGGACAACTCTCTCTGGGGCCAACGTCCTGACTTTC. This codes for CASRTGTTLSGANVLTF.

J is TRBJ2-5 and V is TRBV11-3; perhaps D is TRBD1 or TRBD2 (6 bases each). The CDR3 has 13 residues. Germline CDR1 reads SGHNT; CDR2 reads YENEEA. Trimming removed 6 bases at V and 4 bases at J, with 12 bases between. The CDR3 DNA is TGTGCCAGCAGGTACAGGGAGGCAGAGACCCAGTACTTC. Translated: CASRYREAETQYF.

This clone was seen once. The genes are TRBV9 and TRBJ2-7; D call uncertain. Trimming stripped 4 bases from V and 2 bases from J, with 13 bases between. Germline-derived CDR1 and CDR2 are SGDLS and YYNGEE. This CDR3 spans 14 amino acids. CDR3 nucleotide sequence: TGTGCCAGCAGCAAATCCCGGACCCCCTACGAGCAGTACTTC. Its protein product is CASSKSRTPYEQYF.

Concerning this clone itself: The same CDR3 also results from other DNA sequences found in this sample. J is TRBJ1-2 and V is TRBV28; possible D gene TRBD1, 6 bases. There are 12 residues in the CDR3. CDR1 and CDR2 (germline): MDHEN, SYDVKM. V dropped 6 bases and J dropped 4 bases, with 9 bases sitting between them. DNA for the CDR3: TGTGCCAGCAGCTTACAGGGCTATGGCTACACCTTC. Amino acid sequence: CASSLQGYGYTF.

This clone turned up a few times. V and J are TRBV12-5 and TRBJ2-1; perhaps D is TRBD1 or TRBD2 (5 bases each). From germline, CDR1 is LGHNT and CDR2 FRNRAP. Trimming left V 7 bases short and J 5 bases short, with 15 bases between. This CDR3 has 14 residues. This CDR3 is CASAPFGTDNEQFF. The CDR3 DNA reads TGTGCTAGTGCCCCCTTCGGGACGGACAATGAGCAGTTCTTC.

The count of this clone is one. Other DNA sequences in this sample translate to the same CDR3. This rearrangement joins TRBV5-1 to TRBJ2-7; TRBD1 aligns across 12 bases. Germline trimming cut 7 bases from V and 5 bases from J; bases unmatched to any gene: 7. Germline lookup yields CDR1 SGHRS and CDR2 YFSETQ. There are 14 residues in the CDR3. The CDR3 nucleotides read TGCGCCAGCTGGCCGGGACAGGGGGCCCACGAGCAGTACTTC. Its protein product is CASWPGQGAHEQYF.

The genes are TRBV7-3 and TRBJ2-5, with TRBD2 matching over 10 bases. J gave up 5 bases and V 4 bases, and 4 bases lay outside the gene matches. The CDR3 spans 14 residues. CDR1 is SGHTA, CDR2 FQGTGA, per germline. The DNA for the CDR3 is TGTGCCAGCAGCTACCTAGCGGGAGTGGAGACCCAGTACTTC. It translates to CASSYLAGVETQYF. Combining the CDR3 with reference TRBV7-3 and TRBJ2-5 gives the whole variable domain GAGVSQTPSNKVTEKGKYVELRCDPISGHTALYWYRQSLGQGPEFLIYFQGTGAADDSGLPNDRFFAVRPEGSVSTLKIQRTERGDSAVYLCASSYLAGVETQYFGPGTRLLVL.

The chain joins TRBV5-8 to TRBJ2-5; D remains unclear. The CDR3 sequence is 13 residues long. Between the trimmed V and J ends, which lost 4 bases and 2 bases, there was a span of 9 bases. The germline gives CDR1 SGHTS, CDR2 YDEGEE. The CDR3 bases are TGTGCCAGCAGCCATTTCCTACAAGAGACCCAGTACTTC. This sequence encodes CASSHFLQETQYF.

This chain links TRBV7-2 with TRBJ2-1; D is unresolved. Germline V lookup: CDR1 SGHTA, CDR2 FQGNSA. Trimming cost V 5 bases and J 10 bases, with 15 bases left between them. The CDR3 is 13 residues long. CDR3: CASSPEPASEQFF. Written as DNA, the CDR3 is TGTGCCAGCAGCCCAGAGCCAGCATCCGAGCAGTTCTTC.

The chain's CDR3 is CASSPGQFGGSGANVLTF. CDR3 coding DNA: TGTGCCAGCAGCCCGGGACAGTTCGGCGGCTCTGGGGCCAACGTCCTGACTTTC. The genes are TRBV5-4 and TRBJ2-6, with 7 bases matching TRBD1. CDR1 is SGHNT and CDR2 is YYREEE in the germline V gene (reference sequence). The CDR3 covers 18 residues. Trimming cost V 4 bases and J 0 bases; bases outside gene matches: 10. The variable domain in full, completed from reference TRBV5-4 and TRBJ2-6, reads ETGVTQSPTHLIKTRGQQVTLRCSSQSGHNTVSWYQQALGQGPQFIFQYYREEENGRGNFPPRFSGLQFPNYSSELNVNALELDDSALYLCASSPGQFGGSGANVLTFGAGSRLTVL.

The rearrangement uses TRBV2 and TRBJ1-5, with TRBD1 matching over 7 bases. The CDR3 is 15 amino acids. Germline trimming cut 3 bases from V and 2 bases from J; bases unmatched to any gene: 4. CDR1 is SNHLY, CDR2 FYNNEI, per germline. The CDR3 sequence: CASSEQGGGNQPQHF. Here the CDR3 DNA reads TGTGCCAGCAGTGAGCAAGGGGGCGGCAATCAGCCCCAGCATTTT.